This T cell receptor (beta chain) was retrieved from a study of control samples from healthy donors and cancer patients. Generated by immunoSEQ multiplex PCR, the TCRdb table keeps only in-frame clones and is missing some. The data show 100,000 or so clones, just over 90% seen once. Trimming pared 2 bases from V and 9 bases from J, leaving 8 bases between. In germline, CDR1 is MNHNS, CDR2 SASEGT. This CDR3 region has 11 residues. The TCR originated in a woman in her twenties or thirties in good health. The chain has TRBV6-1 and TRBJ2-7; D gene uncertain. Material: blood. CDR3 bases: TGTGCCAGCAGTGAAACACCATGGCAGTACTTC. As protein: CASSETPWQYF.